This T cell receptor (beta chain) was identified during a study of blood T cells in healthy people across ages. The use of a sample-barcoded 5' primer and a J-beta primer mix characterized a second PCR of roughly 6 to 11 cycles. One entry per CDR3 protein results from TCRdb running MiXCR on the 5' RACE reads. The table has 800,000 to 950,000 distinct CDR3 sequences, roughly 50% seen once. The CDR3 loop spans 15 amino acids. Trimming stripped 6 bases from V and 1 base from J, with 15 bases between. Per germline, CDR1 KGHSH and CDR2 LQKENI. The specimen was blood. The receptor's source is a man aged 25-45 years in good health. The chain links TRBV18 to TRBJ1-1, with D perhaps TRBD1 (6 bases). The CDR3: CASSQDRKSNTEAFF. CDR3 sequence (DNA): TGTGCCAGCTCCCAAGACAGGAAATCGAACACTGAAGCTTTCTTT.